The 4 T cell receptor beta chains given below trace back to one sample, sequenced in a study of blood T cell repertoires in COVID-19. This table comes from immunoSEQ multiplex PCR, and its TCRdb copy is limited to in-frame clones, with some not included. The sample shows around 47,000 clones, over 85% of them seen only once. The sequenced sample consisted of peripheral blood. The receptor set was obtained from a man older than 75 with active or convalescent COVID-19.

This chain uses TRBV4-1 with TRBJ2-7, with 9 bases fitting TRBD2. The CDR3 is 14 amino acids. J lost 2 bases, V lost 3 bases, and 2 bases had no gene match. Germline V gene lookup returns CDR1 MGHRA and CDR2 YSYEKL. CDR3 DNA: TGCGCCAGCAGCCAGGGCGGGAGGGCCTACGAGCAGTACTTC. Translating it yields CASSQGGRAYEQYF.

This chain joins TRBV4-3 and TRBJ2-7; D is perhaps TRBD1 (5 bases). The germline gives CDR1 LGHNA, CDR2 YSLEER. V was trimmed by 1 base and J by 1 base, leaving 14 bases between them. The CDR3 loop spans 16 amino acids. The CDR3 DNA follows: TGCGCCAGCAGCCAAGGGACACGCGTCGATTCCTACGAGCAGTACTTC. Amino acid sequence: CASSQGTRVDSYEQYF.

CDR3 region: CASSRLGGPTNEKLFF. CDR3 DNA sequence: TGTGCCAGCAGCCGGCTGGGGGGTCCAACTAATGAAAAACTGTTTTTT. The chain is built from TRBV9 and TRBJ1-4, with D possibly being TRBD1 (5 bases). The germline CDR1 and CDR2 sequences are SGDLS and YYNGEE. Trimming removed 4 bases at V and 0 bases at J, with 13 bases between. The CDR3 runs 16 residues.

The V and J genes are TRBV19 and TRBJ1-2; 8 bases map to TRBD1. Germline V gives CDR1 LNHDA, CDR2 SQIVND (reference sequence). The CDR3 covers 17 residues. After removal of 4 bases from V and 2 bases from J, the junction contained 12 bases not matched to a gene. This chain's CDR3 is CASSRGQGGLRNYGYTF. Written as DNA, the CDR3 is TGTGCCAGTAGTAGAGGACAGGGAGGACTTCGGAACTATGGCTACACCTTC.